The TCR beta chain described here comes from a study of OX40 agonist ivuxolimab in advanced cancers. Germline assignment: CDR1 LGHNA and CDR2 YSLEER. The V segment lost 1 base and the J segment 7 bases; nucleotides outside the gene matches: 8. This CDR3 region has 16 residues. Assay: immunoSEQ multiplex PCR; the TCRdb copy retains only in-frame clones and omits some. Of around 68,000 clones in the sample, roughly 86% were seen once. The clonotype originates from an adult with an advanced solid tumor such as melanoma, head and neck, liver or kidney cancer. V is TRBV4-3 and J is TRBJ2-1; 9 bases match TRBD1. The sample consisted of CD4+ or CD8+ T cells sorted from blood, taken in a trial of the OX40 agonist ivuxolimab. CDR3 bases: TGCGCCAGCAGCCAAGGGGGACAGGGACATCCGAATGAGCAGTTCTTC. Residues: CASSQGGQGHPNEQFF.